This entry features one TCR beta chain sequence. Antigen: not known. This entry belongs to a study of early T cells in non-severe SARS-CoV-2 infection. In the study overall: Bulk RNA from unsorted whole blood was sequenced; chains were unpaired.

In the library, individual cDNA molecules carried attached unique molecular identifiers. TCRdb called the 5' RACE reads again in MiXCR, with one record for every CDR3 protein. The data contain more than 35,000 distinct CDR3 sequences, about 9.9% of them singletons. V dropped 6 bases and J dropped 5 bases, with 8 bases sitting between them. The CDR3 length is 12 residues. Findings and limits, study-wide: The study's VDJdb matching favored anti-spike CD8 responses and missed private and CD4 specificities.

This clonotype was sampled from an adult who was a healthcare worker with PCR-confirmed SARS-CoV-2 infection or an uninfected control (not recorded which). The rearrangement links TRBV12-3 or TRBV12-4 to TRBJ1-5; the D is unclear. Sequencing input: whole blood. CDR3 nucleotides: TGTGCCAGCAGCCCTGAATATCAGCCCCAGCATTTT. This gives the protein CASSPEYQPQHF.